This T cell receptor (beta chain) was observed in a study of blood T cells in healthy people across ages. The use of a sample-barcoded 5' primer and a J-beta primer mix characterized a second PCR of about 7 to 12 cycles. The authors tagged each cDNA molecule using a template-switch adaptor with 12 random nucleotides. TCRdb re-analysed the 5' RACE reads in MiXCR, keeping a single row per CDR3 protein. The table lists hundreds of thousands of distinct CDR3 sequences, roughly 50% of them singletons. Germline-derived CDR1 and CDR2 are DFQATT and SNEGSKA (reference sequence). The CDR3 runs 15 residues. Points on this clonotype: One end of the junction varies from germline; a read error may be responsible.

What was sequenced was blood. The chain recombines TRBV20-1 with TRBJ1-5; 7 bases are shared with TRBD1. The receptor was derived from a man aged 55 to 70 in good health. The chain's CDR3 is CSANSGWTGNQPQHF. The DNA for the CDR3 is TGTAGTGCTAATAGTGGGTGGACAGGTAATCAGCCCCAGCATTTT.